This TCR beta chain appears in the sequencing data of a study of CD8 T cells in Susac syndrome. On the study more broadly: Patients with Susac syndrome, at blood draw, were therapy-naive, on corticosteroids, or on intravenous immunoglobulin alone.

This CDR3 comprises 12 residues. Trimming shortened V by 5 bases and J by 8 bases, and 12 bases separated the two germline ends. The germline CDR1 and CDR2 sequences are MDHEN and SYDVKM. Reverse transcription of about 0.45 to 1 ug RNA was performed with random hexamers. TCRdb processed the immunoSEQ multiplex PCR reads anew with MiXCR; each CDR3 protein has one entry. The sample lists about 140,000 distinct CDR3 sequences, around 95% occurring once. V usage is TRBV28 and J usage is TRBJ1-2; D is uncertain. Sample: CD4+ T cells from PBMCs. The clonotype originates from a human donor with Susac syndrome. CDR3 sequence: CASSPQREGYTF. The CDR3 bases are TGTGCCAGCAGTCCGCAAAGGGAGGGCTACACCTTC.